This TCR beta chain emerged from a study of Tregs in tolerant kidney transplant recipients. Study-wide findings and caveats: The most relevant donor-specific Treg TCRbeta repertoire apparently came from expansion with activated donor B cells.

The CDR3 sequence is 13 residues long. The V end lost 3 bases, the J end lost 1 base, and 6 bases lay between the germline ends. Germline assignment: CDR1 LNHDA and CDR2 SQIVND (reference sequence). Points on this clone: Its target is not known.

Clones were read by immunoSEQ multiplex PCR, and TCRdb kept only the in-frame ones, dropping some. The sample includes about 83,000 clones, 95% to 98% seen only once; the top ten take over 0.45%. The V and J genes are TRBV19 and TRBJ1-1; D is ambiguous. The sequencing here drew on CD4+ T cells from blood, taken before the transplant. This TCR was recovered from a human donor who received a combined kidney and bone marrow transplant. CDR3 sequence: CASSMNRNTEAFF. The CDR3 DNA sequence: TGTGCCAGTAGTATGAACAGGAACACTGAAGCTTTCTTT.